The 15 T cell receptor beta chains below all came from one sample that was sequenced in a study of blood T cell repertoires in COVID-19. Some clones are missing from TCRdb's copy, which holds only in-frame ones; the method was immunoSEQ multiplex PCR. The profile shows around 270,000 clones, around 89% of them singletons. Sequencing used peripheral blood. Receptors were obtained from a man aged 35-49 years with acute or convalescent COVID-19.

The chain employs TRBV15 and TRBJ2-2; weak D call: TRBD1 (5 bases). CDR3 size: 14 residues. Trimming took 6 bases from V and 6 from J, leaving 14 bases between them. Germline V CDR1 and CDR2: LNHNV, YYDKDF (reference sequence). The CDR3 loop reads CATSYRPASGELFF. The CDR3 bases are TGTGCCACCAGTTACAGGCCGGCGTCCGGGGAGCTGTTTTTT.

The chain recombines TRBV19 with TRBJ1-2, with a tentative D call TRBD1 (6 bases). Trimming removed 3 bases from V and 6 bases from J, with 11 bases in between. The CDR3 sequence is 13 residues long. CDR1 LNHDA and CDR2 SQIVND come from the germline V gene (reference sequence). The chain's CDR3 is CASSIRGGHGYTF. CDR3 DNA: TGTGCCAGTAGTATTAGGGGGGGTCATGGCTACACCTTC. The full variable domain, rest sourced from reference TRBV19 and TRBJ1-2, is DGGITQSPKYLFRKEGQNVTLSCEQNLNHDAMYWYRQDPGQGLRLIYYSQIVNDFQKGDIAEGYSVSREKKESFPLTVTSAQKNPTAFYLCASSIRGGHGYTFGSGTRLTVV.

This chain joins TRBV5-1 and TRBJ1-2; 7 positions match TRBD1. The germline CDR1 and CDR2 sequences are SGHRS and YFSETQ. V was pared by 7 bases and J by 3 bases, with 6 bases of the junction left unmatched. CDR3 length: 13 amino acids. Written as DNA, the CDR3 is TGCGCCAGCGCCGCCGACAGGGACTATGGCTACACCTTC. This gives the protein CASAADRDYGYTF.

The chain has TRBV5-8 and TRBJ1-5; 7 bases map to TRBD1. The V and J ends lost 2 bases and 5 bases, in that order; junction bases with no gene match: 4. The germline CDR1 and CDR2 sequences are SGHTS and YDEGEE. The CDR3 is 14 residues long. As DNA, the CDR3 is TGTGCCAGCAGCTTCGACAGGGTAGATCAGCCCCAGCATTTT. Translated: CASSFDRVDQPQHF.

For the CDR3, the DNA is TGTGCCTGGAGTGTAACACTACCGATCTACGAGCAGTACTTC. Residues: CAWSVTLPIYEQYF. V usage is TRBV30 and J usage is TRBJ2-7; unclear D gene. V was clipped by 0 bases and J by 3 bases, with 12 bases between them. From germline, CDR1 is GTSNPN and CDR2 SVGIG (reference sequence). CDR3 length equals 14 residues.

V and J are TRBV3-1 (or the pseudogene TRBV3-2) and TRBJ2-1; D may be TRBD1 (6 bases). The V end lost 4 bases, the J end lost 6 bases, and 25 bases lay between the germline ends. Germline loops: CDR1 LGHDT, CDR2 YNNKEL (reference sequence). CDR3 length equals 18 residues. As DNA, the CDR3 is TGTGCCAGCAGCCTGATTACCGTCACCAGGGGATACCCCAATGAGCAGTTCTTC. Translating it yields CASSLITVTRGYPNEQFF.

This chain links TRBV6-5 with TRBJ1-1; tentative D call: TRBD1 (6 bases). Germline V CDR1 and CDR2: MNHEY, SVGAGI. The length of the CDR3 is 14 residues. The ends were cut back, 4 bases at V and 5 bases at J, with 14 bases in the middle. The CDR3 DNA sequence: TGTGCCAGCAGTTTGGGACACGGTAAAACTGAAGCTTTCTTT. It specifies CASSLGHGKTEAFF.

V usage is TRBV10-3 and J usage is TRBJ1-1; D remains unclear. V gave up 5 bases and J gave up 8 bases, with 18 bases separating them. Germline V gives CDR1 ENHRY, CDR2 SYGVKD. This CDR3 spans 14 amino acids. The CDR3 sequence: CAISRLESESEAFF. CDR3 DNA: TGTGCCATCAGTCGTTTGGAGTCGGAGTCCGAAGCTTTCTTT.

The J gene is TRBJ1-2, the V gene TRBV27; weak D call: TRBD1 (5 bases). The ends were cut back, 0 bases at V and 3 bases at J, with 14 bases in the middle. This CDR3 has 16 amino acids. The V gene's germline CDR1 is MNHEY and CDR2 SMNVEV (reference sequence). The CDR3 loop reads CASSLSIAGSHYGYTF. The CDR3 DNA follows: TGTGCCAGCAGTTTATCGATAGCAGGGTCGCACTATGGCTACACCTTC.

The chain links TRBV5-4 to TRBJ2-3; D is undetermined. CDR1 SGHNT and CDR2 YYREEE come from the germline V gene (reference sequence). V was shortened by 4 bases and J by 6 bases, with 12 bases between the two germline ends. The CDR3 totals 13 residues. CDR3 loop: CASSPGIVDTQYF. DNA of the CDR3: TGTGCCAGCAGCCCGGGTATCGTCGATACGCAGTATTTT.

This chain links TRBV4-2 with TRBJ2-3; D may be TRBD2 (7 bases). Looked up from germline, CDR1 is LGHNA and CDR2 is YNFKEQ. V lost 6 bases and J lost 5, with 21 bases in between. This CDR3 contains 16 residues. The CDR3 spells CASSPRGALYGDTQYF. The CDR3, as DNA: TGTGCCAGCAGTCCCCGGGGGGCCCTATATGGAGATACGCAGTATTTT.

The chain is built from TRBV12-3 or TRBV12-4 and TRBJ2-7; 9 nucleotides align to TRBD1. V gave up 5 bases and J gave up 5 bases; unmatched junction bases: 4. The CDR3 sequence is 13 residues long. CDR3 residues: CASSQRQGDEQYF. The CDR3 coding sequence is TGTGCCAGCAGTCAACGACAGGGGGACGAGCAGTACTTC.

The chain has TRBV23-1 and TRBJ2-3; D unclear. TRBV23-1 is an open reading frame, and its role is uncertain. Trimming stripped 6 bases from V and 6 bases from J, with 10 bases between. The CDR3 length is 12 residues. CDR3 region: CASSPPQDTQYF. Here the CDR3 DNA reads TGCGCCAGCAGCCCGCCGCAGGATACGCAGTATTTT.

This chain joins TRBV19 and TRBJ1-1; 9 nucleotides line up with TRBD1. From germline, CDR1 is LNHDA and CDR2 SQIVND (reference sequence). Unmatched junction bases numbered 5, after V lost 7 bases and J lost 5 bases. There are 13 residues in the CDR3. The CDR3 sequence is CASIDRGWTEAFF. The CDR3 bases are TGTGCCAGTATCGACAGGGGGTGGACTGAAGCTTTCTTT.

This clone was recorded at least ten times. J is TRBJ1-3 and V is TRBV4-1; possibly TRBD1 for D (5 bases). Germline assignment: CDR1 MGHRA and CDR2 YSYEKL. The V end was cut by 0 bases, the J end by 0 bases, with 12 bases between. This CDR3 is built from 17 residues. In nucleotides, the CDR3 is TGCGCCAGCAGCCAAGACTCGACAGCCGTCTCTGGAAACACCATATATTTT. Amino acids: CASSQDSTAVSGNTIYF.